The 20 T cell receptor beta chains presented below share a single source sample, sequenced in a study of response to subunit inactivated influenza vaccine. From the RT-PCR reads, TCRdb called clonotypes with MiXCR, one entry per CDR3 protein. The sample shows more than 150,000 distinct CDR3 sequences, roughly 10% of them seen only once. The sequenced sample was CD8+ T cells sorted from PBMCs, obtained around 25 months after vaccination. The source of these receptors is a man aged 50 to 69 who received an inactivated influenza vaccine.

This clonotype has a handful of counts. V and J are TRBV7-9 and TRBJ2-7; 7 bases are shared with TRBD1. Germline assignment: CDR1 SEHNR and CDR2 FQNEAQ (reference sequence). V shed 1 base and J 3 bases; nucleotides not matched to a gene: 3. CDR3 length equals 14 residues. In DNA form, the CDR3 reads TGTGCCAGCAGCTTAGGGACAGGATACTACGAGCAGTACTTC. It is translated as CASSLGTGYYEQYF.

This clonotype has just a few counts. The chain combines TRBV6-5 with TRBJ1-1, with D perhaps TRBD1 (5 bases). There are 17 residues in the CDR3. CDR1 is MNHEY, CDR2 SVGAGI, per germline. Trimming shortened V by 4 bases and J by 2 bases, and 20 bases separated the two germline ends. The CDR3 protein is CASSLFNSGPLNTEAFF. CDR3 DNA sequence: TGTGCCAGCAGTTTATTTAATTCAGGGCCCCTTAACACTGAAGCTTTCTTT.

This clonotype was observed a few times. The chain employs TRBV5-1 and TRBJ2-1; 7 nucleotides agree with TRBD2. The CDR3 has 13 residues. The V gene end was trimmed by 5 bases and the J gene end by 10 bases; junction bases not matched to a gene: 9. The V gene's germline CDR1 is SGHRS and CDR2 YFSETQ. For the CDR3, the DNA is TGCGCCAGCAGAGAGCTAGCGGTTGGAGAGCAGTTCTTC. Encoded protein: CASRELAVGEQFF.

This chain links TRBV28 with TRBJ2-2; D is possibly TRBD1 (6 bases). The CDR3 covers 14 residues. Per germline, CDR1 MDHEN and CDR2 SYDVKM. Trimming stripped 2 bases from V and 5 bases from J, with 9 bases between. CDR3 loop: CASSLGQLTGELFF. The CDR3 coding sequence is TGTGCCAGCAGTTTAGGACAGCTGACCGGGGAGCTGTTTTTT.

This clonotype was counted only a few times. The V and J genes are TRBV4-3 and TRBJ2-7; perhaps TRBD1 as D (6 bases). The CDR3 runs to 17 residues. The V gene's germline CDR1 is LGHNA and CDR2 YSLEER. V lost 0 bases to trimming and J lost 2 bases, with 17 bases between them. CDR3 sequence: CASSQDSQGPTTYEQYF. CDR3 coding DNA: TGCGCCAGCAGCCAAGATTCGCAGGGGCCAACCACCTACGAGCAGTACTTC.

The V and J genes are TRBV10-3 and TRBJ1-1; no firm D call. Germline values: CDR1 ENHRY, CDR2 SYGVKD. CDR3 length: 11 amino acids. Trimming pared 4 bases from V and 3 bases from J, leaving 3 bases between. The CDR3 loop reads CAISGDTEAFF. CDR3 nucleotide sequence: TGTGCCATCAGTGGGGACACTGAAGCTTTCTTT.

This clonotype came up a few times. The chain couples TRBV12-3 or TRBV12-4 to TRBJ2-7, with D unresolved. This CDR3 has 12 residues. V was clipped by 6 bases and J by 10 bases, with 16 bases between them. The chain's CDR3 is CASRDGVGVQYF. As DNA, the CDR3 is TGTGCCAGCAGGGATGGGGTAGGCGTCCAGTACTTC.

In its sample, this clonotype was seen a few times. The chain carries TRBV5-1 and TRBJ1-4; TRBD1 might be the D (6 bases). Per the germline V gene, CDR1 is SGHRS and CDR2 is YFSETQ. Trimming removed 0 bases at V and 12 bases at J, with 15 bases between. The CDR3 runs 14 residues. The CDR3 nucleotides read TGCGCCAGCAGCTTGGCCGACGGAGGGGGTGAACTGTTTTTT. The encoded protein is CASSLADGGGELFF.

This clonotype was seen at least ten times. The chain is built from TRBV7-8 and TRBJ2-5, with D possibly TRBD1 on 6 matching bases. The germline gives CDR1 SGHVS, CDR2 FQNEAQ. Between the trimmed V and J ends, which lost 5 bases and 9 bases, there was a span of 19 bases. This CDR3 comprises 14 residues. This CDR3 is CASSGDIRAKAQYF. The CDR3 DNA follows: TGTGCCAGCAGCGGGGACATTCGGGCCAAGGCCCAGTACTTC.

This clonotype was seen many times. The J gene is TRBJ2-7, the V gene TRBV29-1, with 7 bases lining up with TRBD2. CDR3 length: 15 residues. The V gene end was trimmed by 1 base and the J gene end by 2 bases; junction bases not matched to a gene: 8. Germline V CDR1 and CDR2: SQVTM, ANQGSEA. This CDR3 reads CSVEGGASGTYEQYF. The CDR3 DNA sequence: TGCAGCGTTGAAGGGGGAGCTAGCGGCACCTACGAGCAGTACTTC.

The chain combines TRBV7-9 with TRBJ1-1; 7 bases are a match to TRBD1. The CDR3 covers 15 residues. In germline, CDR1 is SEHNR, CDR2 FQNEAQ (reference sequence). Germline trimming cut 5 bases from V and 3 bases from J; bases unmatched to any gene: 9. The CDR3 reads CASSDRDLVDTEAFF. The CDR3 DNA reads as TGTGCCAGCAGCGACAGGGATTTGGTGGACACTGAAGCTTTCTTT.

The chain combines TRBV3-1 with TRBJ2-7, with D uncertain. This CDR3 comprises 14 residues. V lost 1 base and J lost 7, with 14 bases in between. The germline CDR1 and CDR2 sequences are LGHDT and YNNKEL (reference sequence). The CDR3: CASSQGARTPEQYF. In DNA form, the CDR3 reads TGTGCCAGCAGCCAAGGGGCACGAACTCCAGAGCAGTACTTC.

This clonotype was seen a handful of times. The CDR3 reads CATSNFRGQFF. DNA for the CDR3: TGTGCCACCTCCAATTTTCGCGGGCAGTTCTTC. This chain connects TRBV15 to TRBJ2-1, with D unresolved. There are 11 residues in the CDR3. V dropped 8 bases and J dropped 12 bases, with 14 bases sitting between them. Germline assignment: CDR1 LNHNV and CDR2 YYDKDF (reference sequence).

The DNA for the CDR3 is TGCAGCCTGTGGACTAGCGGGGGGGCCCGGGGAGGCGCAGATACGCAGTATTTT. This gives the protein CSLWTSGGARGGADTQYF. The chain is built from TRBV29-1 and TRBJ2-3; the match to TRBD2 covers 15 bases. CDR1 SQVTM and CDR2 ANQGSEA come from the germline V gene. CDR3 length equals 18 residues. V lost 8 bases to trimming and J lost 4 bases; unmatched junction nucleotides: 16.

The V gene is TRBV4-2, the J gene TRBJ1-3; D not resolved. Trimming took 1 base from V and 0 from J, leaving 7 bases between them. The CDR3 sequence is 15 residues long. CDR1 is LGHNA and CDR2 is YNFKEQ in the germline V gene. CDR3 DNA sequence: TGTGCCAGCAGCCAAGGAGCTCACTCTGGAAACACCATATATTTT. As protein: CASSQGAHSGNTIYF.

V is TRBV7-8 and J is TRBJ2-1, with D maybe TRBD2 (6 bases). From germline, CDR1 is SGHVS and CDR2 FQNEAQ. V lost 0 bases and J lost 6, with 15 bases in between. This CDR3 is built from 16 residues. The CDR3: CASSLAGGPQFNEQFF. As DNA, the CDR3 is TGTGCCAGCAGCTTAGCGGGAGGCCCCCAATTCAATGAGCAGTTCTTC.

Many counts were recorded for this clonotype. The J gene is TRBJ2-1, the V gene TRBV3-1; 7 positions match TRBD2. Per germline, CDR1 LGHDT and CDR2 YNNKEL (reference sequence). This CDR3 is built from 17 residues. The junction had 12 bases not matched to a gene; V was cut back by 3 bases and J by 4 bases. The CDR3 bases are TGTGCCAGCAGCCAGTGGGTGGCTAGCGGAGCTTACAATGAGCAGTTCTTC. Its protein product is CASSQWVASGAYNEQFF.

CDR3 sequence (DNA): TGTGCCAGCAGCCAAGAGGTAGGGACCGGGGCCAACGTCCTGACTTTC. This codes for CASSQEVGTGANVLTF. V is TRBV3-1 and J is TRBJ2-6; D assignment may be TRBD1 or TRBD2 (5 bases each). Germline lookup yields CDR1 LGHDT and CDR2 YNNKEL (reference sequence). V dropped 0 bases and J dropped 4 bases, with 10 bases sitting between them. The CDR3 length is 16 residues.

This sequence joins TRBV29-1 and TRBJ2-1; a weak D match, TRBD1 (5 bases). V dropped 1 base and J dropped 7 bases, with 8 bases sitting between them. Germline CDR1 reads SQVTM; CDR2 reads ANQGSEA. This CDR3 has 12 amino acids. CDR3 DNA sequence: TGCAGCGTTGAAGCCAGGGTAAATGAGCAGTTCTTC. It yields the protein CSVEARVNEQFF.

This clonotype was observed many times. V is TRBV12-3 or TRBV12-4 and J is TRBJ1-1, with D perhaps TRBD1 (6 bases). This CDR3 has 14 residues. V was clipped by 7 bases and J by 1 base, with 13 bases between them. The CDR3 sequence: CASTRDTKNTEAFF. CDR3 bases: TGTGCCAGCACCCGGGACACAAAGAACACTGAAGCTTTCTTT.